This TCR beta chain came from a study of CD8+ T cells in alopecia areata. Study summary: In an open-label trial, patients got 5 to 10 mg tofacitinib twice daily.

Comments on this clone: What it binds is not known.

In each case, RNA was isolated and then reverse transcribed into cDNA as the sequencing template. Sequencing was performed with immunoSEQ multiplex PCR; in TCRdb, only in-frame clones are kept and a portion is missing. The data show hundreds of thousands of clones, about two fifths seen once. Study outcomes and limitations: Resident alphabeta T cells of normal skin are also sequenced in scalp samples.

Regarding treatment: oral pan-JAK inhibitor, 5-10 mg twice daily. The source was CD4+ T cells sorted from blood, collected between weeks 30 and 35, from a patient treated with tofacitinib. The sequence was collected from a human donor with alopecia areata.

CDR3 sequence: CASSYFREATYEQYF. CDR3 nucleotides: TGTGCCAGCAGTTACTTTCGGGAGGCCACCTACGAGCAGTACTTC. V gene TRBV6-5 combines with J gene TRBJ2-7; 7 bases match TRBD2. This CDR3 comprises 15 residues. V lost 1 base and J lost 2; bases outside the gene matches: 5. Germline V gene data show CDR1 as MNHEY and CDR2 as SVGAGI.